The 32 T cell receptor beta chains below all came from one sample that was sequenced in a study of control samples from healthy donors and cancer patients. Method: immunoSEQ multiplex PCR; TCRdb's copy keeps in-frame clones and lacks some. In the table there are around 140,000 clones, 89% of which are singletons. Sequenced material: PBMCs. The receptor set was obtained from a man aged 50-60 years with head and neck cancer.

The chain links TRBV9 to TRBJ2-3; 9 nucleotides line up with TRBD1. Germline V lookup: CDR1 SGDLS, CDR2 YYNGEE. The CDR3 is made up of 16 amino acids. The V gene end was trimmed by 4 bases and the J gene end by 4 bases; junction bases not matched to a gene: 10. CDR3 DNA: TGTGCCAGCAGCAGTCCGGGACAGGGAATTGCAGATACGCAGTATTTT. Residues: CASSSPGQGIADTQYF.

The V call is TRBV7-8, the J call TRBJ2-7, with no clear D. The CDR3 length is 11 residues. V lost 3 bases to trimming and J lost 3 bases, with 3 bases between them. Germline CDR1 SGHVS, CDR2 FQNEAQ. The CDR3 reads CASSFDYEQYF. CDR3 DNA: TGTGCCAGCAGCTTCGACTACGAGCAGTACTTC.

The chain is built from TRBV7-6 and TRBJ2-1, with 13 bases fitting TRBD2. Per the germline V gene, CDR1 is SGHVS and CDR2 is FNYEAQ. The CDR3 spans 18 residues. The V and J ends lost 5 bases and 9 bases, in that order; junction bases with no gene match: 16. CDR3 residues: CASSAAGTSGVMEGEQFF. CDR3 in DNA: TGTGCCAGCAGCGCCGCCGGGACTAGCGGGGTTATGGAGGGTGAGCAGTTCTTC.

The chain employs TRBV29-1 and TRBJ2-2; D gene ambiguous. Looked up from germline, CDR1 is SQVTM and CDR2 is ANQGSEA. V shed 7 bases and J shed 7 bases, with 16 bases lying between them. The CDR3 length is 13 residues. This CDR3 is CSAYTDGDGELFF. In DNA, the CDR3 is TGCAGCGCCTACACTGATGGCGACGGGGAGCTGTTTTTT.

The rearrangement joins TRBV11-3 to TRBJ2-1; no reliable D call. V was cut by 5 bases and J by 8 bases, with 16 bases left in between. The CDR3 consists of 14 residues. Germline-derived CDR1 and CDR2 are SGHNT and YENEEA. The chain's CDR3 is CASSPTPSSDEQFF. Written as DNA, the CDR3 is TGTGCCAGCAGCCCCACACCATCGAGCGATGAGCAGTTCTTC. The full variable domain, rest sourced from reference TRBV11-3 and TRBJ2-1, is EAGVVQSPRYKIIEKKQPVAFWCNPISGHNTLYWYLQNLGQGPELLIRYENEEAVDDSQLPKDRFSAERLKGVDSTLKIQPAELGDSAVYLCASSPTPSSDEQFFGPGTRLTVL.

V and J are TRBV7-9 and TRBJ2-3; D gene uncertain. V was pared by 3 bases and J by 2 bases, with 3 bases between. The CDR3 extends over 12 amino acids. Germline lookup yields CDR1 SEHNR and CDR2 FQNEAQ (reference sequence). The DNA of the CDR3 is TGTGCCAGCAGCTTGATCACAGATACGCAGTATTTT. Residues: CASSLITDTQYF.

The chain recombines TRBV3-1 (or the pseudogene TRBV3-2) with TRBJ1-1; D is unresolved. V shed 2 bases and J shed 6 bases, with 10 bases lying between them. From germline, CDR1 is LGHDT and CDR2 YNNKEL (reference sequence). The length of the CDR3 is 13 residues. CDR3 residues: CASSQRGLAEAFF. DNA for the CDR3: TGTGCCAGCAGCCAACGGGGTTTGGCTGAAGCTTTCTTT.

This chain connects TRBV2 to TRBJ1-5; D uncertain. Germline-derived CDR1 and CDR2 are SNHLY and FYNNEI. The CDR3 is made up of 13 amino acids. V was clipped by 5 bases and J by 4 bases, with 9 bases between them. The CDR3 spells CASSSADNQPQHF. The DNA for the CDR3 is TGTGCCAGCAGTTCGGCAGATAATCAGCCCCAGCATTTT.

This chain connects TRBV7-6 to TRBJ2-1, with D unclear. The germline gives CDR1 SGHVS, CDR2 FNYEAQ. The CDR3 runs 15 residues. Trimming shortened V by 3 bases and J by 4 bases, and 13 bases separated the two germline ends. CDR3 nucleotide sequence: TGTGCCAGCAGCTTCGAGGCGGTTGATTACAATGAGCAGTTCTTC. It codes for CASSFEAVDYNEQFF.

The chain links TRBV27 to TRBJ2-7; D might be TRBD1 (6 bases). V was pared by 8 bases and J by 0 bases, with 11 bases between. Per the germline V gene, CDR1 is MNHEY and CDR2 is SMNVEV (reference sequence). The CDR3 sequence is 13 residues long. CDR3 nucleotide sequence: TGTGCCAGCTCGTGGGGGCTCTCCTACGAGCAGTACTTC. It translates to CASSWGLSYEQYF.

The table lists this clone with a count of one. This chain uses TRBV7-9 with TRBJ2-5; D is perhaps TRBD1 or TRBD2 (5 bases each). Germline values: CDR1 SEHNR, CDR2 FQNEAQ (reference sequence). This CDR3 region has 15 residues. With 2 bases removed from V and 1 base from J, the gap between germline ends came to 11 bases. The CDR3 coding sequence is TGTGCCAGCAGCTTAATCGGGGCTAGCCAAGAGACCCAGTACTTC. Protein: CASSLIGASQETQYF.

The table lists this clone with a few counts. The chain carries TRBV5-1 and TRBJ2-1; D perhaps matches TRBD2 (5 bases). CDR3 size: 16 residues. The V gene's germline CDR1 is SGHRS and CDR2 YFSETQ. V dropped 4 bases and J dropped 8 bases, with 22 bases sitting between them. Here the CDR3 reads CASSIGNSASNDEQFF. CDR3 DNA sequence: TGCGCCAGCAGCATTGGGAATAGCGCCTCAAACGATGAGCAGTTCTTC. The complete variable domain, with remaining parts taken from reference TRBV5-1 and TRBJ2-1, reads KAGVTQTPRYLIKTRGQQVTLSCSPISGHRSVSWYQQTPGQGLQFLFEYFSETQRNKGNFPGRFSGRQFSNSRSEMNVSTLELGDSALYLCASSIGNSASNDEQFFGPGTRLTVL.

The V and J genes are TRBV29-1 and TRBJ1-2, with TRBD1 matching over 8 bases. The CDR3 is made up of 13 amino acids. The germline gives CDR1 SQVTM, CDR2 ANQGSEA. V was pared by 5 bases and J by 5 bases, with 7 bases of the junction left unmatched. Written as DNA, the CDR3 is TGCAGCGTTATCCGGACAGGGATGTATGGCTACACCTTC. Its protein product is CSVIRTGMYGYTF. The whole variable domain, remainder taken from reference TRBV29-1 and TRBJ1-2, is SAVISQKPSRDICQRGTSLTIQCQVDSQVTMMFWYRQQPGQSLTLIATANQGSEATYESGFVIDKFPISRPNLTFSTLTVSNMSPEDSSIYLCSVIRTGMYGYTFGSGTRLTVV.

The chain links TRBV2 to TRBJ1-6; 7 bases agree with TRBD1. Germline V lookup: CDR1 SNHLY, CDR2 FYNNEI. This CDR3 region has 13 residues. V was clipped by 8 bases and J by 7 bases; unmatched bases: 5. CDR3 residues: CASGGQKNSPLHF. The CDR3 DNA reads as TGTGCCAGCGGGGGACAGAAGAATTCACCCCTCCACTTT.

The chain is built from TRBV7-3 and TRBJ2-3; D is possibly TRBD2 (7 bases). Germline V lookup: CDR1 SGHTA, CDR2 FQGTGA. This CDR3 contains 15 residues. With 5 bases removed from V and 4 bases from J, the gap between germline ends came to 16 bases. The CDR3 protein is CASSPTGGRSDTQYF. CDR3 coding DNA: TGTGCCAGCAGCCCCACCGGGGGGCGTTCAGATACGCAGTATTTT.

The chain has TRBV5-1 and TRBJ2-7, with TRBD2 matching over 11 bases. V shed 0 bases and J 5 bases; nucleotides not matched to a gene: 10. The CDR3 runs to 17 residues. Germline V gene sequence: CDR1 SGHRS, CDR2 YFSETQ. The CDR3 sequence: CASSLGAGTSGLNEQYF. The CDR3 DNA follows: TGCGCCAGCAGCTTGGGAGCGGGGACTAGCGGATTGAACGAGCAGTACTTC.

The chain uses TRBV2 and TRBJ2-1; possibly TRBD1 for D (5 bases). V was pared by 7 bases and J by 6 bases, with 16 bases between. Germline V lookup: CDR1 SNHLY, CDR2 FYNNEI. The CDR3 totals 14 residues. The CDR3: CASIPSTVGNEQFF. CDR3 sequence (DNA): TGTGCCAGCATCCCCTCGACAGTAGGCAATGAGCAGTTCTTC.

The chain joins TRBV7-9 to TRBJ2-5; D tentatively fits TRBD1 or TRBD2 (5 bases each). The CDR3 length is 17 residues. Trimming pared 5 bases from V and 0 bases from J, leaving 19 bases between. CDR1 and CDR2 from the germline V gene are SEHNR and FQNEAQ (reference sequence). This CDR3 reads CASSPTPGPLNQETQYF. Here the CDR3 DNA reads TGTGCCAGCAGCCCCACTCCGGGACCGCTAAACCAAGAGACCCAGTACTTC.

This chain joins TRBV4-2 and TRBJ1-5, with a weak D call TRBD1 (5 bases). CDR1 is LGHNA and CDR2 is YNFKEQ in the germline V gene. The V end lost 0 bases, the J end lost 6 bases, and 15 bases lay between the germline ends. The CDR3 length is 16 residues. The CDR3 sequence: CASSQEWQGPVQPQHF. CDR3 coding DNA: TGTGCCAGCAGCCAAGAATGGCAGGGCCCCGTTCAGCCCCAGCATTTT.

This rearrangement joins TRBV11-2 to TRBJ1-3; tentatively, D is TRBD1 (6 bases). Trimming removed 5 bases from V and 0 bases from J, with 14 bases in between. Per germline, CDR1 SGHAT and CDR2 FQNNGV. This CDR3 is 16 amino acids long. The CDR3 loop is CASSPRQVDSGNTIYF. CDR3 DNA sequence: TGTGCCAGCAGCCCCCGACAGGTCGACTCTGGAAACACCATATATTTT.

This chain links TRBV18 with TRBJ1-1, with a tentative D call TRBD1 (5 bases). The CDR3 spans 13 residues. V lost 8 bases and J 1 base, leaving 11 bases between the germline ends. Germline loops: CDR1 KGHSH, CDR2 LQKENI. This CDR3 is CASADGGNTEAFF. In nucleotides, the CDR3 is TGTGCCAGCGCGGATGGGGGGAACACTGAAGCTTTCTTT.

CDR3 amino acids: CASSLLGAGGSAEAFF. DNA of the CDR3: TGTGCCAGCAGCTTACTTGGGGCAGGGGGATCAGCTGAAGCTTTCTTT. The V call is TRBV7-9, the J call TRBJ1-1; 7 bases are shared with TRBD1. The CDR3 extends over 16 amino acids. CDR1 is SEHNR, CDR2 FQNEAQ, per germline (reference sequence). J gave up 6 bases and V 2 bases, and 12 bases lay outside the gene matches.

The genes are TRBV11-2 and TRBJ2-1; D is perhaps TRBD2 (6 bases). Germline V CDR1 and CDR2: SGHAT, FQNNGV. This CDR3 contains 15 residues. V lost 6 bases and J 6 bases, leaving 18 bases between the germline ends. The CDR3 DNA reads TGTGCCAGCAGGCCGGACTACCTCGGGCTCAATGAGCAGTTCTTC. Its protein is CASRPDYLGLNEQFF.

As to this clone: Other DNA variants within this sample encode the same CDR3. This chain uses TRBV7-9 with TRBJ1-2; D gene unclear. Germline V CDR1 and CDR2: SEHNR, FQNEAQ (reference sequence). The CDR3 length is 12 residues. V shed 1 base and J shed 8 bases, with 8 bases lying between them. The CDR3 loop is CASSLEGGGYTF. CDR3 bases: TGTGCCAGCAGCTTAGAAGGTGGCGGCTACACCTTC.

This chain connects TRBV10-1 to TRBJ2-1; D remains unclear. Trimming pared 6 bases from V and 2 bases from J, leaving 14 bases between. The CDR3 spans 15 residues. Germline V gives CDR1 WNHNN, CDR2 SYGVQD (reference sequence). For the CDR3, the DNA is TGCGCCAGCAGCTCAGCAGACCGCCCCTACAATGAGCAGTTCTTC. It yields the protein CASSSADRPYNEQFF.

The rearrangement uses TRBV4-1 and TRBJ2-7; D gene ambiguous. Looked up from germline, CDR1 is MGHRA and CDR2 is YSYEKL. There are 13 residues in the CDR3. Trimming left V 4 bases short and J 0 bases short, with 7 bases between. The CDR3 loop is CASSPGSSYEQYF. The CDR3 DNA is TGCGCCAGCAGCCCAGGAAGCTCCTACGAGCAGTACTTC.

The chain joins TRBV3-1 (or the pseudogene TRBV3-2) to TRBJ1-6; no clear D. The CDR3 sequence is 12 residues long. Between the trimmed V and J ends, which lost 4 bases and 12 bases, there was a span of 10 bases. The V gene's germline CDR1 is LGHDT and CDR2 YNNKEL (reference sequence). The DNA for the CDR3 is TGTGCCAGCAGCCGGTCTCCGGGACCCCTCCACTTT. This gives the protein CASSRSPGPLHF.

The chain couples TRBV11-2 to TRBJ2-5; D is unclear. This CDR3 spans 15 amino acids. V lost 5 bases and J lost 5, with 18 bases in between. The germline CDR1 and CDR2 sequences are SGHAT and FQNNGV. The CDR3 DNA follows: TGTGCCAGCAGCCCTCAGACGGTTACCAAGGAGACCCAGTACTTC. Its protein is CASSPQTVTKETQYF.

The CDR3 DNA reads TGCGCCAGCAGCCTCGACAGAGACTACGAGCAGTACTTC. Encoded protein: CASSLDRDYEQYF. This chain links TRBV4-1 with TRBJ2-7, with D tentatively TRBD1 (5 bases). This CDR3 region has 13 residues. V was trimmed by 4 bases and J by 3 bases, leaving 10 bases between them. Germline V gene sequence: CDR1 MGHRA, CDR2 YSYEKL.

This sequence joins TRBV7-6 and TRBJ2-2; 7 bases are shared with TRBD2. The trim removed 6 bases at V and 0 bases at J, leaving 7 bases unmatched. Germline CDR1 SGHVS, CDR2 FNYEAQ. The CDR3 runs 16 residues. The CDR3 DNA sequence: TGTGCCAGCAGTCACGGGGGGATATCGAACACCGGGGAGCTGTTTTTT. Protein sequence: CASSHGGISNTGELFF.

The V call is TRBV29-1, the J call TRBJ2-2; 7 bases agree with TRBD2. The CDR3 length is 12 residues. The V segment lost 6 bases and the J segment 4 bases; nucleotides outside the gene matches: 2. CDR1 is SQVTM, CDR2 ANQGSEA, per germline. This CDR3 is CSVGLLTGELFF. The CDR3 DNA follows: TGCAGCGTGGGACTACTCACCGGGGAGCTGTTTTTT.

The chain couples TRBV28 to TRBJ2-7; possible D gene TRBD1, 6 bases. Germline V CDR1 and CDR2: MDHEN, SYDVKM. The V and J ends lost 7 bases and 6 bases respectively, with 19 bases between them. The CDR3 covers 14 residues. This CDR3 reads CASTFLGAEFEQYF. Written as DNA, the CDR3 is TGTGCCAGCACCTTCCTGGGGGCCGAATTCGAGCAGTACTTC.